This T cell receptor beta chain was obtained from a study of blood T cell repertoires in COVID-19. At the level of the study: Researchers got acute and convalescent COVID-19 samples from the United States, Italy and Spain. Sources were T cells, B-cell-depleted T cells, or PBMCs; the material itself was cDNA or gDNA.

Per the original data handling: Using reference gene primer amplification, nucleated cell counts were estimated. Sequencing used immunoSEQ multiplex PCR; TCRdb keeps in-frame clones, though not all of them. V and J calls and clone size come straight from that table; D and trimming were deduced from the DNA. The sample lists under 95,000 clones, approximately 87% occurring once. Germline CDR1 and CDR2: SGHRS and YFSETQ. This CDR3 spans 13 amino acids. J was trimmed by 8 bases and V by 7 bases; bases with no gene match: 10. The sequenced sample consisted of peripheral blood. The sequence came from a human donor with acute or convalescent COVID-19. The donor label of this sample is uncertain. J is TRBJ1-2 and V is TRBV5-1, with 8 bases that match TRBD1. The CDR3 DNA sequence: TGCGCCAGCGGCCCCGGACAGGGAGGGGGCTACACCTTC. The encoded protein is CASGPGQGGGYTF.